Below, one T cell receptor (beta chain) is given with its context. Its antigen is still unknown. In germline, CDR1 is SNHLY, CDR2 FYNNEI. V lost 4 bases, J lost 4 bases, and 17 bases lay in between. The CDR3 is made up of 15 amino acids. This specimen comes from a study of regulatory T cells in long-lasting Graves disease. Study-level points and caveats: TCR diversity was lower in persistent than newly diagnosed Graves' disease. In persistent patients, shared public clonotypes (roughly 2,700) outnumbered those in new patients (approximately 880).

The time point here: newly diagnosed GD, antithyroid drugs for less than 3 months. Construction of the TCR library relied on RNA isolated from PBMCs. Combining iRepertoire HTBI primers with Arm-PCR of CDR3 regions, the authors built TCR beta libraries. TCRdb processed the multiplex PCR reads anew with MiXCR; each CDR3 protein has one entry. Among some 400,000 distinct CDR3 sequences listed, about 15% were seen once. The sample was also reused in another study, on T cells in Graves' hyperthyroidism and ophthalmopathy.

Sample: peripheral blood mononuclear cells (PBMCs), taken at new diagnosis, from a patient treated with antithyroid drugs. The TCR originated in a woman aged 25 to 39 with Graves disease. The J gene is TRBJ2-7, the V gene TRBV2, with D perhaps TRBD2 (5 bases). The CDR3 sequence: CASSGLGREIYEQYF. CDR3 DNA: TGTGCCAGCAGTGGCCTGGGTAGGGAGATTTACGAGCAGTACTTC.